Following are 3 T cell receptor beta chains from one sample sequenced in a study of T cells in Graves' hyperthyroidism and ophthalmopathy. Amplification of TCR beta CDR3 regions was performed using RNA transcripts as template. First-round RT-PCR of the TCR CDR3 relied on the HTBI primer set. TCRdb processed the multiplex PCR reads anew with MiXCR; each CDR3 protein has one entry. The data hold roughly 420,000 distinct CDR3 sequences, with 12% to 15% observed a single time. Sequenced sample: blood. The receptors stem from a woman younger than 30 with Graves' hyperthyroidism.

This clonotype appeared many times. The J gene is TRBJ2-1, the V gene TRBV6-2 or TRBV6-3, with 14 bases identical to TRBD2. Germline CDR1 is MNHEY and CDR2 is SVGEGT. The CDR3 runs 18 residues. The V gene end was trimmed by 4 bases and the J gene end by 9 bases; junction bases not matched to a gene: 14. CDR3 residues: CASSSMNPGLAGVGEQFF. The DNA of the CDR3 is TGTGCCAGCAGTTCAATGAATCCGGGACTAGCGGGAGTCGGTGAGCAGTTCTTC.

CDR3 nucleotide sequence: TGTGCCAGTAGTCGGGGACAGGGCCATTCACCCCTCCACTTT. Its translation is CASSRGQGHSPLHF. This rearrangement joins TRBV19 to TRBJ1-6; TRBD1 matches at 9 bases. Trimming took 5 bases from V and 8 from J; bases not matched to a gene: 4. CDR3 length: 14 amino acids. Germline V gene lookup returns CDR1 LNHDA and CDR2 SQIVND (reference sequence).

This clonotype was observed many times. The rearrangement joins TRBV28 to TRBJ2-1; D uncertain. Germline assignment: CDR1 MDHEN and CDR2 SYDVKM. V lost 6 bases and J lost 7, with 10 bases in between. The CDR3 totals 12 residues. Here the CDR3 reads CASSPPVNEQFF. In nucleotides, the CDR3 is TGTGCCAGCAGCCCCCCGGTGAATGAGCAGTTCTTC.